A selection of T cell receptor beta chains follows, all from one sample in a study of tumor-infiltrating lymphocytes in oesophageal squamous cell carcinoma. TCRdb reprocessed the PCR reads with MiXCR, giving one entry per CDR3 protein. The sample contains more than 7,000 distinct CDR3 sequences, less than 20% of which appear only once. The sample taken for sequencing was blood. The receptors were gathered from a male donor with esophageal squamous cell carcinoma. The CDR3 runs from the conserved cysteine through the conserved F or W. D genes are given only for firm matches. A row's size may be missing; if present it is once, few, many or a size class.

NA	many	TRBV5-6	TRBJ2-7	CASSRWDGSSYEQYF	TGTGCCAGCAGCCGCTGGGACGGATCCTCCTACGAGCAGTACTTC
NA	NA	TRBV9	TRBJ1-2	CASSMTGENYGYTF	TGTGCCAGCAGCATGACCGGGGAAAACTATGGCTACACCTTC
NA	medium-sized	TRBV7-7	TRBJ1-4	CASSLKEGEKLFF	TGTGCTAGCAGCTTAAAGGAGGGAGAAAAACTGTTTTTT
TRBD1	many	TRBV10-3	TRBJ1-2	CAIDRGGGYTF	TGTGCCATCGACAGGGGAGGTGGCTACACCTTC
NA	medium-sized	TRBV6-1	TRBJ2-7	CASSETFWQYF	TGTGCCAGCAGTGAAACCTTCTGGCAGTACTTC
NA	many	TRBV13	TRBJ2-5	CASSIRQGLETQYF	TGTGCCAGCAGCATCCGACAGGGACTAGAGACCCAGTACTTC
NA	many	TRBV18	TRBJ2-2	CASSANTGELFF	TGTGCCAGCTCAGCAAACACCGGGGAGCTGTTTTTT
NA	many	TRBV19	TRBJ2-5	CASSIWAEETQYF	TGTGCCAGTAGTATTTGGGCAGAAGAGACCCAGTACTTC
NA	many	TRBV2	TRBJ2-5	CASFGGQETQYF	TGTGCCAGCTTCGGGGGCCAAGAGACCCAGTACTTC
NA	medium-sized	TRBV7-9	TRBJ2-7	CASSLGFAGSYEQYF	TGTGCCAGCAGCTTAGGGTTTGCGGGTTCCTACGAGCAGTACTTC
NA	many	TRBV11-2	TRBJ2-1	CASSLAGPNSPLHF	TGTGCCAGCAGCTTAGCGGGGCCCAATTCACCCCTCCACTTC
TRBD2	many	TRBV10-3	TRBJ2-5	CAIKGTSGVSEQYF	TGTGCCATCAAAGGGACTAGCGGGGTTAGTGAGCAGTACTTC
TRBD2	many	TRBV4-3	TRBJ2-2	CASSQDLLSGLARTGELFF	TGCGCCAGCAGCCAAGATCTGTTGTCGGGACTAGCGAGAACCGGGGAGCTGTTTTTT
NA	few	TRBV6-1	TRBJ2-7	CASSSEGGREQYF	TGTGCCAGCAGTTCAGAGGGGGGAAGGGAGCAGTACTTC
NA	many	TRBV12-3/TRBV12-4	TRBJ2-7	CASSLGGSLQSPLHF	TGTGCCAGCAGTTTGGGGGGCAGCCTCCAATCACCCCTCCACTTC
NA	medium-sized	TRBV7-8	TRBJ2-7	CASSLKDEQYF	TGTGCCAGCAGCTTAAAGGACGAGCAGTACTTC
TRBD2	NA	TRBV19	TRBJ2-7	CASSILAGAHEQYF	TGTGCCAGTAGTATATTAGCGGGGGCCCACGAGCAGTACTTC
NA	many	TRBV5-6	TRBJ2-5	CASTGGSFQETQYF	TGTGCCAGCACTGGCGGCAGTTTTCAAGAGACCCAGTACTTC
NA	many	TRBV12-3/TRBV12-4	TRBJ1-1	CASSTGGGSMNTEAFF	TGTGCCAGCAGTACGGGGGGGGGCAGCATGAACACTGAAGCTTTCTTT
NA	many	TRBV4-1	TRBJ2-5	CASSQEGLAGETQYF	TGCGCCAGCAGCCAAGAAGGACTGGCTGGAGAGACCCAGTACTTC
NA	many	TRBV19	TRBJ2-3	CASSIDQVRGAQYF	TGTGCCAGTAGTATAGATCAAGTCAGGGGAGCGCAGTATTTT
TRBD2	many	TRBV10-3	TRBJ2-1	CAIRGSGGKYNEQFF	TGTGCCATCAGGGGGAGCGGGGGGAAATACAATGAGCAGTTCTTC
NA	many	TRBV2	TRBJ2-2	CASSVEGTTGELFF	TGTGCCAGCAGTGTCGAAGGAACCACCGGGGAGCTGTTTTTT
NA	many	TRBV5-1	TRBJ2-7	CASSLAYSYEQYF	TGCGCCAGCAGCTTGGCCTACTCCTACGAGCAGTACTTC
NA	medium-sized	TRBV28	TRBJ1-5	CASSTDGGTQPQHF	TGTGCCAGCAGCACCGATGGGGGGACTCAGCCCCAGCATTTT
NA	medium-sized	TRBV7-6	TRBJ2-1	CASSLNIQAYNEQFF	TGTGCCAGCAGCTTAAATATTCAGGCTTACAATGAGCAGTTCTTC
NA	many	TRBV4-1	TRBJ2-1	CASSQGPSSYNEQFF	TGCGCCAGCAGCCAAGGACCGAGCTCCTACAATGAGCAGTTCTTC
NA	few	TRBV3-1	TRBJ1-1	CASSQEGRVGEAFF	TGTGCCAGCAGCCAAGAAGGCAGGGTCGGTGAAGCTTTCTTT
NA	many	TRBV6-4	TRBJ2-3	CASSLQGRTDTQYF	TGTGCCAGCAGTCTTCAGGGGCGCACAGATACGCAGTATTTT
NA	large	TRBV7-6	TRBJ2-5	CASSLSLAQETQYF	TGTGCCAGCAGCCTATCGCTGGCACAAGAGACCCAGTACTTC
NA	medium-sized	TRBV7-3	TRBJ1-2	CASSSRASANYGYTF	TGTGCCAGCAGCTCCCGGGCCTCAGCTAACTATGGCTACACCTTC
NA	many	TRBV5-1	TRBJ1-2	CASSLEGWGYTF	TGCGCCAGCAGCTTGGAAGGGTGGGGCTACACCTTC
TRBD1	large	TRBV7-9	TRBJ2-1	CASSLVAGTGGYNEQFF	TGTGCCAGCAGCTTAGTTGCCGGGACAGGGGGCTACAATGAGCAGTTCTTC
TRBD2	medium-sized	TRBV6-1	TRBJ2-1	CASRSLAGLWYNEQFF	TGTGCCAGCAGATCATTAGCGGGGTTGTGGTACAATGAGCAGTTCTTC
TRBD1	NA	TRBV4-1	TRBJ1-2	CASSQARTGGGYTF	TGTGCCAGCAGCCAAGCCCGGACAGGGGGTGGCTACACCTTC
NA	many	TRBV28	TRBJ1-1	CASSLAVGIAEAFF	TGTGCCAGCAGTTTAGCGGTAGGGATCGCTGAAGCTTTCTTT
NA	medium-sized	TRBV7-8	TRBJ2-7	CASSLGGNNSPLHF	TGTGCCAGCAGCTTGGGGGGAAATAATTCACCCCTCCACTTC
TRBD1	medium-sized	TRBV11-2	TRBJ2-3	CASSLQLISSWDRGRGGTDTQYF	TGTGCCAGCAGCTTACAGCTTATTTCGTCTTGGGACAGGGGGCGAGGTGGTACAGATACGCAGTATTTT
NA	large	TRBV7-9	TRBJ2-5	CASSSPLRRGETQYF	TGTGCCAGCAGCTCACCCCTGCGGAGGGGGGAGACCCAGTACTTC
NA	NA	TRBV28	TRBJ1-2	CASSFSGGGYTF	TGTGCCAGCAGTTTCTCTGGGGGGGGCTACACCTTC
NA	medium-sized	TRBV12-3/TRBV12-4	TRBJ1-1	CASSPKGGNTEAFF	TGTGCCAGCAGCCCTAAGGGAGGGAACACTGAAGCTTTCTTT
TRBD1	medium-sized	TRBV12-3/TRBV12-4	TRBJ1-1	CASKTGTENTEAFF	TGTGCCAGCAAGACCGGGACAGAGAACACTGAAGCTTTCTTT
NA	NA	TRBV12-3/TRBV12-4	TRBJ1-1	CASLGMGLQESSTEAFF	TGTGCCAGTTTAGGGATGGGGCTTCAGGAGTCGAGCACTGAAGCTTTCTTT
NA	many	TRBV5-1	TRBJ2-7	CASSLEQGGFSNEQYF	TGCGCCAGCAGCTTGGAACAGGGGGGGTTCAGCAATGAGCAGTACTTC
NA	NA	TRBV2	TRBJ1-2	CASSEARRAYYGYTF	TGTGCCAGCAGTGAAGCGCGCAGGGCTTATTATGGCTACACCTTC
NA	NA	TRBV27	TRBJ1-2	CASGGAGGGYGYTF	TGTGCCAGCGGTGGTGCGGGGGGCGGCTATGGCTACACCTTC
NA	many	TRBV28	TRBJ1-1	CASSFQGRRNTEAFF	TGTGCCAGCAGTTTTCAGGGTCGGAGAAACACTGAAGCTTTCTTT
NA	few	TRBV9	TRBJ2-2	CASSVGGGNTGELFF	TGTGCCAGCAGCGTAGGAGGGGGGAACACCGGGGAGCTGTTTTTT
TRBD1	medium-sized	TRBV7-9	TRBJ2-7	CASSHPGMGDSVTFTYEQYF	TGTGCCAGCAGTCATCCCGGGATGGGGGACAGCGTTACGTTCACCTACGAGCAGTACTTC
NA	many	TRBV14	TRBJ2-7	CASAATGENFYEQYF	TGTGCCAGCGCTGCCACCGGGGAGAACTTCTACGAGCAGTACTTC
NA	many	TRBV11-2	TRBJ2-7	CASTRWRHEQYF	TGTGCCAGCACCCGGTGGCGTCATGAGCAGTACTTC